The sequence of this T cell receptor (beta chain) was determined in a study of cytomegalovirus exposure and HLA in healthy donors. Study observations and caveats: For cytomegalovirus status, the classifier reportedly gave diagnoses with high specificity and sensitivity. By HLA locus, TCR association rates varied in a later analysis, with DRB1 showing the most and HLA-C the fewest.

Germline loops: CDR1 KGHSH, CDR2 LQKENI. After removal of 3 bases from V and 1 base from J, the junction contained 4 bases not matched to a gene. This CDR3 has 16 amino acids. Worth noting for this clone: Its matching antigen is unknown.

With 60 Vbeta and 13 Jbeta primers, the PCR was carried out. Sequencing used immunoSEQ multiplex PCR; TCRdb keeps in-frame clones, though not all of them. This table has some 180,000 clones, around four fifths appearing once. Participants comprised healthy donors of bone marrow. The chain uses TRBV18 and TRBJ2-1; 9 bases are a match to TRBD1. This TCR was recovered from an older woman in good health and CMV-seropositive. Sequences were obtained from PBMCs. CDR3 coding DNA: TGTGCCAGCTCACCCCCACAGGGGGCTTCCTACAATGAGCAGTTCTTC. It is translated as CASSPPQGASYNEQFF.